The entry below describes one TCR beta chain. These data belong to a study of blood T cells in healthy people across ages. The CDR3 has 14 residues. Trimming cost V 2 bases and J 7 bases, with 14 bases left between them. Per germline, CDR1 SGHTA and CDR2 FQGTGA. A second PCR, run for about 7 to 12 cycles, used a sample-barcoded 5' primer plus a J-beta primer mix. Via MiXCR, TCRdb re-called the 5' RACE reads, giving one row per CDR3 protein. The sample has approximately 800,000 distinct CDR3 sequences, roughly 53% seen once. The sequenced sample consisted of blood. The receptor's source is a man older than 75 in good health. The chain is built from TRBV7-3 and TRBJ2-5, with D uncertain. The CDR3 DNA sequence: TGTGCCAGCAGCTTAGGAGCACATCCCGGGACCCAGTACTTC. As protein: CASSLGAHPGTQYF.